This T cell receptor (beta chain) was observed in a study of T cell responses to AZD1222 COVID-19 vaccine. Only in-frame clones appear in the TCRdb table, and some are missing; sequencing was by immunoSEQ multiplex PCR. The sample comprises about 120,000 clones, around nine tenths of which are singletons, and 2.4% rests with the top ten. Study results and limitations: Only 5 or 6 people who got AZD1222 tested seropositive at baseline. Unmutated variant regions are reportedly targeted by nearly half of spike-specific TCRs. No repertoire was sampled before or during the peak T cell response, only after it. Spike-wide vaccine-associated CD4 TCRs dominated at 160-218 and 743-854.

On this clone itself: The target antigen is unknown.

Deletions cut 2 bases from V and 10 bases from J, with 22 bases between. The CDR3 loop spans 16 amino acids. CDR1 and CDR2 from the germline V gene are SGHTA and FQGTGA. The rearrangement links TRBV7-3 to TRBJ2-3; unclear D gene. This clonotype originated in an adult in good health. The source was peripheral blood, collected on day 0 of AZD1222 vaccination. Here the CDR3 reads CASSLLAAPTTGAQYF. Here the CDR3 DNA reads TGTGCCAGCAGCTTACTGGCAGCCCCCACCACTGGGGCGCAGTATTTT.